These T cell receptor beta chains were read from a single sample in a study of cytomegalovirus exposure and HLA in healthy donors. Assay used: immunoSEQ multiplex PCR; TCRdb lists only in-frame clones, some missing. The sample yields about 190,000 clones, roughly 77% seen once. Sequenced: PBMCs. All receptors derive from a man aged 30 to 39 in good health and CMV-seropositive. Each CDR3 is given with its conserved first and last residue. A D gene is named only where the DNA matches it firmly. The size entry is marked missing in some rows and otherwise reads once, few, many or a size class.

CDR3aa	CDR3nt	abundance	v_gene	j_gene	d_gene
CASSHPTGGRMNTEAFF	TGTGCCAGCAGCCATCCCACAGGGGGACGCATGAACACTGAAGCTTTCTTT	.	TRBV7-2	TRBJ1-1	TRBD1
CASSLVDSSYNEQFF	TGTGCCAGCAGCTTAGTGGACTCCTCCTACAATGAGCAGTTCTTC	.	TRBV7-3	TRBJ2-1	.
CASTLTGGDEQYF	TGTGCCAGCACACTTACTGGGGGGGACGAGCAGTACTTC	.	TRBV5-6	TRBJ2-7	TRBD2
CASSLTGTDTQYF	TGTGCCAGCAGCTTGACAGGGACAGATACGCAGTATTTT	.	TRBV7-9	TRBJ2-3	TRBD1
CASLSGGQLYGYTF	TGTGCTAGTCTGAGCGGCGGACAGCTCTATGGCTACACCTTC	.	TRBV12-5	TRBJ1-2	.
CASSRREGRTDTQYF	TGTGCCAGCTCACGACGGGAGGGCCGAACAGATACGCAGTATTTT	.	TRBV18	TRBJ2-3	TRBD2
CASSLDSSGANVLTF	TGCGCCAGCAGCTTGGACAGCTCTGGGGCCAACGTCCTGACTTTC	few	TRBV5-1	TRBJ2-6	.
CASTPPRLAFEQFF	TGTGCCAGCACCCCCCCGCGGCTAGCGTTTGAGCAGTTCTTC	.	TRBV21-1	TRBJ2-1	.
CASSVTPRGGPETQYF	TGTGCCAGCAGCGTAACCCCCCGGGGGGGTCCAGAGACCCAGTACTTC	few	TRBV9	TRBJ2-5	TRBD2
CASSLEGGLAGGTDTQYF	TGCGCCAGCAGCTTGGAGGGGGGACTAGCGGGGGGCACAGATACGCAGTATTTT	once	TRBV5-1	TRBJ2-3	TRBD2
CASSYGQLNSPLHF	TGTGCCAGCAGTTACGGACAGTTAAATTCACCCCTCCACTTT	.	TRBV6-5	TRBJ1-6	.
CASSLAPNYEQYF	TGCGCCAGCAGCTTAGCCCCTAACTACGAGCAGTACTTC	.	TRBV5-1	TRBJ2-7	.
CASSLFHRTSYNEQFF	TGTGCCAGCAGTTTATTCCACCGGACTTCATACAATGAGCAGTTCTTC	.	TRBV27	TRBJ2-1	.
CASSLSGTGVDQPQHF	TGTGCCAGCAGCTTGTCCGGGACAGGGGTTGATCAGCCCCAGCATTTT	once	TRBV7-2	TRBJ1-5	TRBD1
CASSDSGGDNEQFF	TGTGCCAGCAGCGATAGCGGGGGTGACAATGAGCAGTTCTTC	.	TRBV25-1	TRBJ2-1	TRBD2
CASSLRGVGYGYTF	TGTGCCAGCAGTTTAAGGGGCGTGGGCTATGGCTACACCTTC	.	TRBV6-6	TRBJ1-2	.
CASSMASGRGQFF	TGTGCCAGTAGTATGGCTAGCGGGAGAGGGCAGTTCTTC	.	TRBV19	TRBJ2-1	TRBD2
CASSPPGTVNYGYTF	TGTGCCAGCTCACCCCCCGGGACAGTTAACTATGGCTACACCTTC	.	TRBV18	TRBJ1-2	TRBD1
CASSLGLAGVGETQYF	TGTGCCAGCAGCCTCGGACTAGCGGGAGTTGGTGAGACCCAGTACTTC	.	TRBV7-2	TRBJ2-5	TRBD2
CASSGTGVGNTEAFF	TGTGCCAGCTCCGGGACAGGGGTTGGGAACACTGAAGCTTTCTTT	.	TRBV18	TRBJ1-1	TRBD1
CARRRVGDNQPQHF	TGTGCCAGAAGACGGGTTGGAGACAATCAGCCCCAGCATTTT	.	TRBV5-3	TRBJ1-5	.
CASSQNLGQGAYEQYF	TGCGCCAGCAGCCAGAACCTGGGACAGGGGGCCTACGAGCAGTACTTC	few	TRBV4-3	TRBJ2-7	TRBD1
CVSSAADLGGPQHF	TGTGTCAGCAGCGCAGCCGACCTGGGAGGCCCCCAGCATTTT	.	TRBV9	TRBJ1-5	.